These T cell receptor beta chains were read from a single sample in a study of regulatory T cells in long-lasting Graves disease. TCRdb ran MiXCR on the multiplex PCR reads and lists one entry per CDR3 protein. The sample yields some 450,000 distinct CDR3 sequences, about 25% seen once. Sequenced material: peripheral blood mononuclear cells (PBMCs), taken when the disease was refractory, from a patient treated with antithyroid drugs. The receptors shown here come from a female donor with Graves disease. Both conserved end residues are part of each CDR3. Each record gives: V gene, J gene, D gene, clone size, CDR3 protein, CDR3 DNA. The D gene is left open where the match is weak. Size is stated for part of the rows, as once, few or many counts, or as a class when the clone is expanded.

TRBV28	TRBJ2-3	NA	once	CASSFRLTDTQYF	TGTGCCAGCAGTTTTCGCCTTACAGATACGCAGTATTTT
TRBV4-2	TRBJ2-4	NA	NA	CASSQDGGQILAKNIQYF	TGTGCCAGCAGCCAAGATGGAGGGCAGATACTAGCCAAAAACATTCAGTACTTC
TRBV10-3	TRBJ1-1	NA	many	CAISERREAEAFF	TGTGCCATCAGTGAGCGGAGGGAAGCTGAAGCTTTCTTT
TRBV7-2	TRBJ2-3	TRBD1	NA	CASSLADRASTDTQYF	TGTGCCAGCAGCTTAGCAGACAGGGCTAGCACAGATACGCAGTATTTT
TRBV6-2/TRBV6-3	TRBJ2-5	NA	NA	CASRTDRGNRKTQYF	TGTGCCAGCAGGACCGACCGAGGCAATAGGAAGACCCAGTACTTC
TRBV29-1	TRBJ1-2	NA	few	CTIVGGGDGYTF	TGCACCATCGTCGGGGGCGGGGATGGCTACACCTTC
TRBV6-1	TRBJ1-6	TRBD1	many	CASSRGTELRSPLHF	TGTGCCAGCAGTAGAGGGACAGAACTTCGTTCACCCCTCCACTTT
TRBV5-1	TRBJ2-2	NA	NA	CASSLEGLPAGELFF	TGCGCCAGCAGCTTGGAGGGGTTGCCCGCCGGGGAGCTGTTTTTT
TRBV6-2/TRBV6-3	TRBJ2-7	NA	NA	CASSQTWGLREQYF	TGTGCCAGCAGTCAGACCTGGGGCCTTCGGGAGCAGTACTTC
TRBV29-1	TRBJ2-5	NA	few	CSVQPSQETQYF	TGCAGCGTCCAACCTAGCCAAGAGACCCAGTACTTC
TRBV2	TRBJ1-2	TRBD1	many	CASSGDRGGHNYGYTF	TGTGCCAGCAGTGGGGACAGGGGAGGTCATAACTATGGCTACACCTTC
TRBV27	TRBJ2-6	NA	NA	CASREAPRSGANVLTF	TGTGCCAGCAGAGAGGCACCAAGGTCTGGGGCCAACGTCCTGACTTTC
TRBV9	TRBJ2-5	TRBD2	many	CASSVDAGGLVKETQYF	TGTGCCAGCAGCGTAGATGCGGGAGGGCTGGTAAAAGAGACCCAGTACTTC
TRBV20-1	TRBJ1-5	NA	few	CSATKQGTSNQPQHF	TGCAGTGCTACCAAACAGGGAACTTCCAATCAGCCCCAGCATTTT
TRBV5-1	TRBJ1-1	TRBD1	NA	CASSLDRGQDTEAFF	TGCGCCAGCAGCTTGGACAGGGGGCAGGACACTGAAGCTTTCTTT
TRBV30	TRBJ1-2	NA	many	CAWWPGNGYGYTF	TGTGCCTGGTGGCCTGGGAACGGCTATGGCTACACCTTC
TRBV5-6	TRBJ1-1	NA	few	CASSLDAVGAFF	TGTGCCAGCAGCTTGGACGCAGTCGGAGCTTTCTTT